This T cell receptor (beta chain) was documented in a study of OX40 agonist ivuxolimab in advanced cancers. Study-level background: Averaging roughly 60 years in age, with a range of 23 to 79, the cohort was around 85% male. Partial responses were achieved by three patients: one hepatocellular carcinoma, two cutaneous melanoma. The study, taken as a whole, reports: The authors also found low normalized T-cell clonal expansion in some nonresponders. On average, CD8+ T cells showed a greater number of expanded clones than CD4+.

Germline CDR1 GTSNPN, CDR2 SVGIG (reference sequence). Trimming removed 4 bases at V and 5 bases at J, with 14 bases between. This CDR3 spans 13 amino acids. For this clone: What it binds is not known.

Libraries were prepared by immunoSEQ multiplex PCR; TCRdb keeps only in-frame clonotypes and omits some of them. The table includes tens of thousands of clones, roughly 85% detected once. The source was CD4+ or CD8+ T cells sorted from blood, collected in a trial of the OX40 agonist ivuxolimab. The chain carries TRBV30 and TRBJ1-2; D perhaps matches TRBD1 (5 bases). The receptor was isolated from an adult with an advanced solid tumor such as melanoma, head and neck, liver or kidney cancer. CDR3 DNA: TGTGCCTGGAAGCAGGGCGGGTGGTATGGCTACACCTTC. As protein: CAWKQGGWYGYTF.